The 8 T cell receptor beta chains listed next were all sequenced from one sample in a study of CD8+CD57+ T cells in acquired aplastic anemia. All patients picked for sequencing had shown, by flow cytometry, an expansion of CD8+CD57+ cells. Genomic DNA, serving as template, underwent TCR beta VDJ and CDR3 profiling. TCRdb itself ran the reads through MiXCR, one entry per CDR3 protein. The table has roughly 200,000 distinct CDR3 sequences, less than 65% seen once. Sequenced material: sorted CD4+, CD8+, or CD8+CD57+ T cells (not recorded which) from PBMCs. Every receptor here comes from a human donor with aplastic anemia.

This clonotype was recorded at least ten times. The chain couples TRBV11-2 to TRBJ2-7; no reliable D call. Germline CDR1 SGHAT, CDR2 FQNNGV. V was clipped by 3 bases and J by 0 bases, with 6 bases between them. This CDR3 has 13 residues. DNA of the CDR3: TGTGCCAGCAGCTTTCACAGCTCCTACGAGCAGTACTTC. This encodes CASSFHSSYEQYF. The full variable domain, completed using reference TRBV11-2 and TRBJ2-7, is EAGVAQSPRYKIIEKRQSVAFWCNPISGHATLYWYQQILGQGPKLLIQFQNNGVVDDSQLPKDRFSAERLKGVDSTLKIQPAKLEDSAVYLCASSFHSSYEQYFGPGTRLTVT.

J is TRBJ2-7 and V is TRBV5-1; 9 bases are shared with TRBD1. The length of the CDR3 is 16 residues. Germline V gene sequence: CDR1 SGHRS, CDR2 YFSETQ. V lost 0 bases, J lost 4 bases, and 8 bases stayed unmatched. CDR3 amino acids: CASSLDIGTGRYEQYF. The CDR3 DNA reads TGCGCCAGCAGCTTGGATATTGGGACAGGGCGGTACGAGCAGTACTTC.

This clonotype was observed a handful of times. The rearrangement links TRBV13 to TRBJ2-7; D not certain. Germline values: CDR1 PRHDT, CDR2 FYEKMQ (reference sequence). The CDR3 sequence is 12 residues long. V was pared by 3 bases and J by 6 bases, with 9 bases between. CDR3 DNA: TGTGCCAGCAGCTTGAGAGGATTCGAGCAGTACTTC. Amino acids: CASSLRGFEQYF.

CDR3 sequence: CASIHSGTRPYNEQFF. The CDR3 coding sequence is TGTGCCAGCATCCATTCCGGGACACGACCCTACAATGAGCAGTTCTTC. The chain uses TRBV12-5 and TRBJ2-1; the D gene is possibly TRBD1 (6 bases). The CDR3 is made up of 16 amino acids. Germline lookup yields CDR1 LGHNT and CDR2 FRNRAP.

This clonotype was counted ten times or more. V and J are TRBV11-2 and TRBJ1-2; perhaps TRBD1 as D (5 bases). The CDR3 runs to 15 residues. The germline CDR1 and CDR2 sequences are SGHAT and FQNNGV. Trimming cost V 1 base and J 2 bases, with 11 bases left between them. CDR3 nucleotides: TGTGCCAGCAGCTTAGGGGTGGCAGGGAACTATGGCTACACCTTC. Translating gives CASSLGVAGNYGYTF.

V gene TRBV20-1 combines with J gene TRBJ1-2; 7 bases match TRBD1. The V gene's germline CDR1 is DFQATT and CDR2 SNEGSKA (reference sequence). V lost 6 bases and J lost 3; bases outside the gene matches: 10. This CDR3 region has 14 residues. The CDR3 region is CSAVTGTLDYGYTF. CDR3 nucleotide sequence: TGCAGTGCAGTGACAGGGACTTTGGACTATGGCTACACCTTC.

The chain carries TRBV9 and TRBJ2-2; D is perhaps TRBD2 (5 bases). CDR1 SGDLS and CDR2 YYNGEE come from the germline V gene. CDR3 length: 18 residues. The V and J ends lost 4 bases and 4 bases respectively, with 23 bases between them. The CDR3 DNA follows: TGTGCCAGCAGCCCCACGGAGGCCATCGTAAGATCCACCGGGGAGCTGTTTTTT. It encodes CASSPTEAIVRSTGELFF.

The chain couples TRBV19 to TRBJ1-2, with D possibly matching TRBD1 (5 bases). CDR3 length equals 11 residues. V dropped 1 base and J dropped 8 bases, with 5 bases sitting between them. Germline V gene lookup returns CDR1 LNHDA and CDR2 SQIVND (reference sequence). Here the CDR3 reads CASSIGDGYTF. As DNA, the CDR3 is TGTGCCAGTAGTATAGGGGACGGCTACACCTTC.